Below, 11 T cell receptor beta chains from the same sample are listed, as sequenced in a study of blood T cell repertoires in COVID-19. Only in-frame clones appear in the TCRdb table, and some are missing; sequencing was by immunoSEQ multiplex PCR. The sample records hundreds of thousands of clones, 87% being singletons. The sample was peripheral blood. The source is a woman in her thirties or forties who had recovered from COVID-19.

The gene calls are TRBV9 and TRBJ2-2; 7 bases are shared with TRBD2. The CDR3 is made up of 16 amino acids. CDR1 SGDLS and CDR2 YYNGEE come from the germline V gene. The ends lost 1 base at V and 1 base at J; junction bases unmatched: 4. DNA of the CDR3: TGTGCCAGCAGCGTACCCGTAGCGGGGAACACCGGGGAGCTGTTTTTT. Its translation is CASSVPVAGNTGELFF.

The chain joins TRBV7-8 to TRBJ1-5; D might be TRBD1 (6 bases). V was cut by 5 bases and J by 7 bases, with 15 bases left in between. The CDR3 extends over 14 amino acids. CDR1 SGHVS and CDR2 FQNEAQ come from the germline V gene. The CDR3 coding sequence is TGTGCCAGCAGCCCACAGGGCCCCTTGCAGCCCCAGCATTTT. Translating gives CASSPQGPLQPQHF.

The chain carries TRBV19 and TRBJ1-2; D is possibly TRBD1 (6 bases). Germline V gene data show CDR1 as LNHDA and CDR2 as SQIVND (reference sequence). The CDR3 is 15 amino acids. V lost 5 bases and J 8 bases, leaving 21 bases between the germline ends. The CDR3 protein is CASSHRDTLPVGYTF. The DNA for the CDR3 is TGTGCCAGTAGTCACCGGGACACCCTACCGGTAGGCTACACCTTC.

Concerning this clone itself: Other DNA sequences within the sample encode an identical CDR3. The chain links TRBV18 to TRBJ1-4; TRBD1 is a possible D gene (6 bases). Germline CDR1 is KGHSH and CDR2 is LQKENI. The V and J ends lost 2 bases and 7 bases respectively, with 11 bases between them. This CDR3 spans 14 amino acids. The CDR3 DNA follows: TGTGCCAGCTCACCAAACAGGGACGGTGAAAAACTGTTTTTT. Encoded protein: CASSPNRDGEKLFF.

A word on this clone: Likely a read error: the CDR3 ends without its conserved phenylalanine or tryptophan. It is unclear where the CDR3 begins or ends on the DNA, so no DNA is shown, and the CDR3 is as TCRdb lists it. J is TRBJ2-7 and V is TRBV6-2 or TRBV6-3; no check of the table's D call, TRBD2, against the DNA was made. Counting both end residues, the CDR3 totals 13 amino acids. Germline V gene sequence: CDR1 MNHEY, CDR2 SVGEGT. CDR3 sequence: CASSYSSFQEGFI.

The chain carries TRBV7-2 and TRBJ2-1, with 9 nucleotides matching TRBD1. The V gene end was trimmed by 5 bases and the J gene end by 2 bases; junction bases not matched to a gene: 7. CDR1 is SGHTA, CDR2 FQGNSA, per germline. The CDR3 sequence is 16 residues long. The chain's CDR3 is CASSPMDRGTYNEQFF. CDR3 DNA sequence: TGTGCCAGCAGCCCTATGGACAGGGGAACCTACAATGAGCAGTTCTTC.

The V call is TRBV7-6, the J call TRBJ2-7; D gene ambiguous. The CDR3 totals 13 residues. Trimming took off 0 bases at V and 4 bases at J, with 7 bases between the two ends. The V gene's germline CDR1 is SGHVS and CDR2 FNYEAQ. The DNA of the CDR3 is TGTGCCAGCAGCTTAGCCCTACGATACGAGCAGTACTTC. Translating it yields CASSLALRYEQYF.

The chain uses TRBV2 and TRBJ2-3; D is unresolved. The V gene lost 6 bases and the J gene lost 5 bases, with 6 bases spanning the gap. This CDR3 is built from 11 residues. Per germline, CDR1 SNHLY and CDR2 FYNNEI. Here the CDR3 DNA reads TGTGCCAGCAGCCCATTAGATACGCAGTATTTT. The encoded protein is CASSPLDTQYF.

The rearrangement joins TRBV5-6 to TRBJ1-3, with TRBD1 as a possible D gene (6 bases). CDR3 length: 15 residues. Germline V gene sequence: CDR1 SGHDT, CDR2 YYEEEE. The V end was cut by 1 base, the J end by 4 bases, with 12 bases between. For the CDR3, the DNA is TGTGCCAGCAGCTTGACAGGGTGGTACGGAAACACCATATATTTT. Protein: CASSLTGWYGNTIYF.

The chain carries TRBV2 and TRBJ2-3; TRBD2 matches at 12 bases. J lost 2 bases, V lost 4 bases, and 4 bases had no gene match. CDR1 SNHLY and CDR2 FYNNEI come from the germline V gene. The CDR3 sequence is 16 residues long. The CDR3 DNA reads TGTGCCAGCAGTGGCCCTAGCGGGGGGGCCACAGATACGCAGTATTTT. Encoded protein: CASSGPSGGATDTQYF.

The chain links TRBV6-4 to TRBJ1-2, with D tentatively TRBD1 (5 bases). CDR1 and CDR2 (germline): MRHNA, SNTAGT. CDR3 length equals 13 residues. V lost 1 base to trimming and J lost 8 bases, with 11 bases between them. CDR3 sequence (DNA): TGTGCCAGCAGTGACTGGGGGAGGGGCGGCTACACCTTC. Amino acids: CASSDWGRGGYTF.